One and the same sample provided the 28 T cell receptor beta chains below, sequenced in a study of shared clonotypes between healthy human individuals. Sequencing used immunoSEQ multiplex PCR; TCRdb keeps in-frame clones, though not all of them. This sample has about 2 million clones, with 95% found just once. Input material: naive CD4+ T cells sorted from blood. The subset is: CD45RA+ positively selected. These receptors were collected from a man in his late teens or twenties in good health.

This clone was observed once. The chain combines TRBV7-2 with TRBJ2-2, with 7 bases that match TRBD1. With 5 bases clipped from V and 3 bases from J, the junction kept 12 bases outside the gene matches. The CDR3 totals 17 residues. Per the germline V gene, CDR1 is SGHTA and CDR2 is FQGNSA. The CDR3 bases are TGTGCCAGCAGCAGGCGACAGGGCGGTGTGTACACCGGGGAGCTGTTTTTT. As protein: CASSRRQGGVYTGELFF.

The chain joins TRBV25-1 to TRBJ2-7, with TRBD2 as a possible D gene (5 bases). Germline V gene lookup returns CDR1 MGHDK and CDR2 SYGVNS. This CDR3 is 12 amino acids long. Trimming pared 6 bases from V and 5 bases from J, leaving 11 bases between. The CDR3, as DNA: TGTGCCAGCAGCGCCCTGGGAGACGAGCAGTACTTC. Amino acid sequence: CASSALGDEQYF.

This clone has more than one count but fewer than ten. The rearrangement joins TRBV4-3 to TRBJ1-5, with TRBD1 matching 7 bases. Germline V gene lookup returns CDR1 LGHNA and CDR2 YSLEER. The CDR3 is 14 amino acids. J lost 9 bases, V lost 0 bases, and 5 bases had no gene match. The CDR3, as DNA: TGCGCCAGCAGCCAAGACGGGACAGCGCGGCCCCAGCATTTT. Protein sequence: CASSQDGTARPQHF.

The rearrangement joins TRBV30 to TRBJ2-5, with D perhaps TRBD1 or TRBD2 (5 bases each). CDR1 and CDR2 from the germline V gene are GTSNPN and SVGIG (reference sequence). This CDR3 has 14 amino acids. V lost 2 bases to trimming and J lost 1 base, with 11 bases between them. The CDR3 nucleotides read TGTGCCTGGAGTCTCCGGGGCCCCCAAGAGACCCAGTACTTC. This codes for CAWSLRGPQETQYF.

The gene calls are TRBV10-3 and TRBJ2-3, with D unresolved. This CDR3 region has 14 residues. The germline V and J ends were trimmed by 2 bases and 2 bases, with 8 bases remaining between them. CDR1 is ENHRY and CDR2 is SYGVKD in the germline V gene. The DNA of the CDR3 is TGTGCCATCAGTGAGGACCACTTCACAGATACGCAGTATTTT. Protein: CAISEDHFTDTQYF.

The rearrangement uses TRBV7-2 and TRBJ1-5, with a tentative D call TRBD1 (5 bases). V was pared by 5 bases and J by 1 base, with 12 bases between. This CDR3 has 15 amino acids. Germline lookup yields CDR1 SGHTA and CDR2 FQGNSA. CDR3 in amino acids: CASSVRWGSNQPQHF. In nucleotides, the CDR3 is TGTGCCAGCAGCGTTCGCTGGGGGAGCAATCAGCCCCAGCATTTT.

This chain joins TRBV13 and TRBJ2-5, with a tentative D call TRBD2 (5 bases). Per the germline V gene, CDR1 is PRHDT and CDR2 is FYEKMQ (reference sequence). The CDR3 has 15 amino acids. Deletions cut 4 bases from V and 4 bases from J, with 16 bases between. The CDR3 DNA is TGTGCCAGCAGCTCCCCGGCTAGCCCCGCAGAGACCCAGTACTTC. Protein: CASSSPASPAETQYF.

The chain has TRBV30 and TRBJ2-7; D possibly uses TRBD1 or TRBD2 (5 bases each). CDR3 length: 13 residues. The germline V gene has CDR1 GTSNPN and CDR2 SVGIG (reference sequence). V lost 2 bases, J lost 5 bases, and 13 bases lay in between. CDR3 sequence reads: CAWSRTGTDEQYF. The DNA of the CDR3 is TGTGCCTGGAGTAGAACGGGGACGGACGAGCAGTACTTC.

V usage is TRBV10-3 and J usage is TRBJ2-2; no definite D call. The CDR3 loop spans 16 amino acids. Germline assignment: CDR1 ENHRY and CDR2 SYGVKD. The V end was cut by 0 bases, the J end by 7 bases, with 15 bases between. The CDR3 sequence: CAISESTALIGGELFF. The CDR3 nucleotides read TGTGCCATCAGTGAGTCGACTGCTTTAATCGGCGGGGAGCTGTTTTTT.

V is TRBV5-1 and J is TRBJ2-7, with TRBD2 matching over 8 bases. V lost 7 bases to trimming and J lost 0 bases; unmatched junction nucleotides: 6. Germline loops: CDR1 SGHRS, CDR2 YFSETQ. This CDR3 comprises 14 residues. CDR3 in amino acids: CASGISGASYEQYF. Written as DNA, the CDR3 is TGCGCCAGCGGCATTAGCGGGGCCTCCTACGAGCAGTACTTC. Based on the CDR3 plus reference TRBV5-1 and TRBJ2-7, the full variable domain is KAGVTQTPRYLIKTRGQQVTLSCSPISGHRSVSWYQQTPGQGLQFLFEYFSETQRNKGNFPGRFSGRQFSNSRSEMNVSTLELGDSALYLCASGISGASYEQYFGPGTRLTVT.

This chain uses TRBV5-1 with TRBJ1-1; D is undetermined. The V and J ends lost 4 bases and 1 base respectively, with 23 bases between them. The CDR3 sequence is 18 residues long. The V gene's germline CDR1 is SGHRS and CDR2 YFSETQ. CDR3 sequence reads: CASSDSRGNLVPNTEAFF. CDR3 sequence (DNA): TGCGCCAGCAGCGACTCTCGCGGGAACCTAGTCCCGAACACTGAAGCTTTCTTT.

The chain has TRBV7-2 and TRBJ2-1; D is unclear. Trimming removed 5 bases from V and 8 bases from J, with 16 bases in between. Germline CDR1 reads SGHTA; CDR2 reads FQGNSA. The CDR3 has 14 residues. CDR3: CASSPPPGQDEQFF. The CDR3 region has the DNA TGTGCCAGCAGCCCCCCGCCGGGCCAGGATGAGCAGTTCTTC. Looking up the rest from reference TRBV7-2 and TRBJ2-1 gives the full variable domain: GAGVSQSPSNKVTEKGKDVELRCDPISGHTALYWYRQSLGQGLEFLIYFQGNSAPDKSGLPSDRFSAERTGGSVSTLTIQRTQQEDSAVYLCASSPPPGQDEQFFGPGTRLTVL.

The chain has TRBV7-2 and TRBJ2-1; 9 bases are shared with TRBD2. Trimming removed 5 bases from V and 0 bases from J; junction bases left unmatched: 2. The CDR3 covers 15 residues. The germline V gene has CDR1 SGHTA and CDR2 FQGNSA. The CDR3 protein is CASSGSGSSYNEQFF. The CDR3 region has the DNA TGTGCCAGCAGCGGTAGCGGGAGCTCCTACAATGAGCAGTTCTTC.

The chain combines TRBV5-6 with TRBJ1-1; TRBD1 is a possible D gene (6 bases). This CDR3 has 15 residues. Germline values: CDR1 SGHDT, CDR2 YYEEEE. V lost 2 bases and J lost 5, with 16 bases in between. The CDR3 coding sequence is TGTGCCAGCAGCTTATTGAAGCGGGGGCTGACTGAAGCTTTCTTT. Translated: CASSLLKRGLTEAFF.

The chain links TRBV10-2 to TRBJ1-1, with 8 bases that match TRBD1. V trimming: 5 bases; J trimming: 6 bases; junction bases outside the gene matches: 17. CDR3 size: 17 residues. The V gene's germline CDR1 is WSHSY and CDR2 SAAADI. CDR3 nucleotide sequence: TGCGCCAGCAGTTTAGCTTGGCCAGGGGGCTCAATTGCTGAAGCTTTCTTT. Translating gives CASSLAWPGGSIAEAFF.

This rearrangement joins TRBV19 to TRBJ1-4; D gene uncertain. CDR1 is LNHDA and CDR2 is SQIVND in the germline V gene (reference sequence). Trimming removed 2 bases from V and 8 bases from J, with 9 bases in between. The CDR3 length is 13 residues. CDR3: CASSIWLREKLFF. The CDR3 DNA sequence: TGTGCCAGTAGTATATGGTTGAGGGAAAAACTGTTTTTT.

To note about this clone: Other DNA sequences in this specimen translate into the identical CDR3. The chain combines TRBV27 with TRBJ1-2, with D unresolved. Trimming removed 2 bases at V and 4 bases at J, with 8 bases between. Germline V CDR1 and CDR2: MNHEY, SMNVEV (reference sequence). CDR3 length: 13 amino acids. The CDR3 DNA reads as TGTGCCAGCAGTTTAACGGGCAGCTATGGCTACACCTTC. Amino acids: CASSLTGSYGYTF.

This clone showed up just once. CDR3 coding DNA: TGTGCCATCCCCCTCTCGGACAGCAACTATGGCTACACCTTC. Encoded protein: CAIPLSDSNYGYTF. This chain connects TRBV5-4 to TRBJ1-2; TRBD1 is a possible D gene (6 bases). Trimming removed 9 bases at V and 2 bases at J, with 17 bases between. CDR3 length: 14 residues. Germline loops: CDR1 SGHNT, CDR2 YYREEE (reference sequence).

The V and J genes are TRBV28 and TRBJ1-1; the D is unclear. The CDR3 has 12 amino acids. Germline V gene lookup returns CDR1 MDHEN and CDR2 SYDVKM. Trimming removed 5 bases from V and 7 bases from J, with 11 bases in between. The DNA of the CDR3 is TGTGCCAGCAGTGTGAGGGAGGTTGAAGCTTTCTTT. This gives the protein CASSVREVEAFF. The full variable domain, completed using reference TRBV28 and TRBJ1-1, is DVKVTQSSRYLVKRTGEKVFLECVQDMDHENMFWYRQDPGLGLRLIYFSYDVKMKEKGDIPEGYSVSREKKERFSLILESASTNQTSMYLCASSVREVEAFFGQGTRLTVV.

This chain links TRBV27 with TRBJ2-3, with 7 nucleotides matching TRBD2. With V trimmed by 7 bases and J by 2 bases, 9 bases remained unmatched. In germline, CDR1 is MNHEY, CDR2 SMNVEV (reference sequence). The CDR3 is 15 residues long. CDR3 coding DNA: TGTGCCAGCATTCCCGGGAGGCTCTCCACAGATACGCAGTATTTT. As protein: CASIPGRLSTDTQYF.

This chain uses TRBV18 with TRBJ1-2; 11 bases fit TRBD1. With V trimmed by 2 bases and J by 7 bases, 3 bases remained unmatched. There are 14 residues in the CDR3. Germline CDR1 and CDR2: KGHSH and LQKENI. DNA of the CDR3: TGTGCCAGCTCACCATCGGACAGGGGGCTTGGCTACACCTTC. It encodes CASSPSDRGLGYTF.

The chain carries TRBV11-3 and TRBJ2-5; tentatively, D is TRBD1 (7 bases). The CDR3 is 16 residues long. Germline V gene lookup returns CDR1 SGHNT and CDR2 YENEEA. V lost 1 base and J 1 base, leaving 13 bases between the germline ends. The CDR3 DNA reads TGTGCCAGCAGCTTAGGGTACAGGGGACTCCAAGAGACCCAGTACTTC. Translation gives CASSLGYRGLQETQYF.

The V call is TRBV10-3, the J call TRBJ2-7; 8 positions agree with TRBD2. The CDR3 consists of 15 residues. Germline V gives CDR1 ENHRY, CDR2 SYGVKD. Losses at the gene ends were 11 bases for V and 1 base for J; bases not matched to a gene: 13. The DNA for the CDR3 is TGTGCCTCGAGTTCCACCCGCGGGGGGTCCTACGAGCAGTACTTC. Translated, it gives CASSSTRGGSYEQYF.

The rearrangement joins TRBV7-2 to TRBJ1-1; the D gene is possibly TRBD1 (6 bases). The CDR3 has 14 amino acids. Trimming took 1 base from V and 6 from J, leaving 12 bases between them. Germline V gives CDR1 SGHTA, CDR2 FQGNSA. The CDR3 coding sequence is TGTGCCAGCAGCTTAGACCCGGGGGCGGCTGAAGCTTTCTTT. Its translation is CASSLDPGAAEAFF.

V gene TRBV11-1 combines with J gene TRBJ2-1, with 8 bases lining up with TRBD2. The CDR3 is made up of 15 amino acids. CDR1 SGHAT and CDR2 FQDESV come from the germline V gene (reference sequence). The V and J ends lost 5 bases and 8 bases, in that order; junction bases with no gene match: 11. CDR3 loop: CASSVRTSFSDEQFF. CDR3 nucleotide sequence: TGTGCCAGCAGCGTTCGGACTAGCTTTAGCGATGAGCAGTTCTTC.

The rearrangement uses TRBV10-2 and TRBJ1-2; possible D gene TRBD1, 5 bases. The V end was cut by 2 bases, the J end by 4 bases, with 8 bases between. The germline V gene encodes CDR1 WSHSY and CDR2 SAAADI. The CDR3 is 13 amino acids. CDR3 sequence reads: CASSEDRFYGYTF. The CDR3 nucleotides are TGCGCCAGCAGTGAGGACAGATTCTATGGCTACACCTTC.

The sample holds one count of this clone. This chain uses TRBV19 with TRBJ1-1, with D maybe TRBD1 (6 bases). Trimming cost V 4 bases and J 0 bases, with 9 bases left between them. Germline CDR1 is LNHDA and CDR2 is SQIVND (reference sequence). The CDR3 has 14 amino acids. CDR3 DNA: TGTGCCAGTAGTAACACAGGGATGAACACTGAAGCTTTCTTT. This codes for CASSNTGMNTEAFF.

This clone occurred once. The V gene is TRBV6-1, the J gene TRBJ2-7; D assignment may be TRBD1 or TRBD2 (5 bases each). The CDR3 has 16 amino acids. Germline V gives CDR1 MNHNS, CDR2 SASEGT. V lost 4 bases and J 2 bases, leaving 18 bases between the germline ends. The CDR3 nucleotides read TGTGCCAGCAGTGGAAGGGGTGACTACACAACCTACGAGCAGTACTTC. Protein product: CASSGRGDYTTYEQYF.